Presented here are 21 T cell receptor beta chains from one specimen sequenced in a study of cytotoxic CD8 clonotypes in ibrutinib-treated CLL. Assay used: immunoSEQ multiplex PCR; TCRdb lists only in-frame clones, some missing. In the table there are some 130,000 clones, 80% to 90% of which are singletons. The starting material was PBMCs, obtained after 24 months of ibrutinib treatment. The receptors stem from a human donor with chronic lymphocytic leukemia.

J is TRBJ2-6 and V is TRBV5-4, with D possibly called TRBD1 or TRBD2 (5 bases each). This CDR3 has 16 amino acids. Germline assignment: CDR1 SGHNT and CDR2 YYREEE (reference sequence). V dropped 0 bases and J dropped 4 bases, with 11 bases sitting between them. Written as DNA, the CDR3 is TGTGCCAGCAGCTTGGGAGGGGCGAGGGGGGCCAACGTCCTGACTTTC. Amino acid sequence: CASSLGGARGANVLTF. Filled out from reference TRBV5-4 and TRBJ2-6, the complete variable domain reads ETGVTQSPTHLIKTRGQQVTLRCSSQSGHNTVSWYQQALGQGPQFIFQYYREEENGRGNFPPRFSGLQFPNYSSELNVNALELDDSALYLCASSLGGARGANVLTFGAGSRLTVL.

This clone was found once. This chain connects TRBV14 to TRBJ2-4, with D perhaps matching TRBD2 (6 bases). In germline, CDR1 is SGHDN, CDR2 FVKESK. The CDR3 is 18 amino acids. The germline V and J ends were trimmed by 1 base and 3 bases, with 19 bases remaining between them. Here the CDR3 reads CASSQARGPWRGKNIQYF. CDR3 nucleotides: TGTGCCAGCAGCCAAGCCCGGGGCCCCTGGAGGGGCAAAAACATTCAGTACTTC. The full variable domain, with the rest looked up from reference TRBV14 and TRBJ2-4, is EAGVTQFPSHSVIEKGQTVTLRCDPISGHDNLYWYRRVMGKEIKFLLHFVKESKQDESGMPNNRFLAERTGGTYSTLKVQPAELEDSGVYFCASSQARGPWRGKNIQYFGAGTRLSVL.

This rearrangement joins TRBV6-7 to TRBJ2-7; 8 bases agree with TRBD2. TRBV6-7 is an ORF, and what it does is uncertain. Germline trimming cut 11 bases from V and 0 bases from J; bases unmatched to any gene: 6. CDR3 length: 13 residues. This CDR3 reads CALGLAGSYEQYF. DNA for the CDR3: TGTGCCCTTGGGCTAGCGGGCTCCTACGAGCAGTACTTC.

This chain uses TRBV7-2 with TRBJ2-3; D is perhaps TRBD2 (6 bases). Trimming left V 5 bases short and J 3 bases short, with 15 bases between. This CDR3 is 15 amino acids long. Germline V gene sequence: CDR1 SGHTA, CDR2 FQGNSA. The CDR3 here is CASSEALAGTDTQYF. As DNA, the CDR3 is TGTGCCAGCAGCGAAGCACTAGCCGGAACAGATACGCAGTATTTT.

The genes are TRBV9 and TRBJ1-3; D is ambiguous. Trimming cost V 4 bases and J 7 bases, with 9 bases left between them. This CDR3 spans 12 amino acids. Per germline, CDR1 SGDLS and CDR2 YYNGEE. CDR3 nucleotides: TGTGCCAGCAGCCCCGGCTTTAACACCATATATTTT. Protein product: CASSPGFNTIYF.

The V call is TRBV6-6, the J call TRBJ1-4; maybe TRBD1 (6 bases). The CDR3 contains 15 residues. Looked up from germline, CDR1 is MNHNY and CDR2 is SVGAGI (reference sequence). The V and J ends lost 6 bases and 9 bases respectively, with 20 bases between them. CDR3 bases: TGTGCCAGCAGCCCCTCCGGAGCAGGGGATCAAAAACTGTTTTTT. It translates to CASSPSGAGDQKLFF.

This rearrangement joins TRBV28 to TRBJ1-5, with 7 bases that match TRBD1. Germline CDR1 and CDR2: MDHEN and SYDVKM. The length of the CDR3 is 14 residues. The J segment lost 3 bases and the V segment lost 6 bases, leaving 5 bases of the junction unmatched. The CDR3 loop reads CASRTGTDNQPQHF. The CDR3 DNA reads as TGTGCCAGCAGAACCGGGACAGACAATCAGCCCCAGCATTTT.

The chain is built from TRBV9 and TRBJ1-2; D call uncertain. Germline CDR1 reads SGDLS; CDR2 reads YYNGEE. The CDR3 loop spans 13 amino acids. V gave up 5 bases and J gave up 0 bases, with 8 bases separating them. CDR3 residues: CASRSQANYGYTF. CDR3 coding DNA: TGTGCCAGCAGGTCGCAAGCTAACTATGGCTACACCTTC.

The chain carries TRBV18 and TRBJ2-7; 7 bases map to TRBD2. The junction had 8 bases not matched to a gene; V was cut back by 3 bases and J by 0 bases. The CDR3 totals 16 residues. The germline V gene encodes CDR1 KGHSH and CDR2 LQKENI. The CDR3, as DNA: TGTGCCAGCTCACCTCTGGCGGGAGCAACCTCCTACGAGCAGTACTTC. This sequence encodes CASSPLAGATSYEQYF.

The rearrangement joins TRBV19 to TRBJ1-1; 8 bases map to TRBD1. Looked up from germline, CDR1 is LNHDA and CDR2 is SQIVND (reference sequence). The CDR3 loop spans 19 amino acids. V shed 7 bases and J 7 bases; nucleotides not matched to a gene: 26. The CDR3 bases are TGTGCCAGTATTTTCGGACAGGGAGGTCGTGGGACAGTAACCCGTGAAGCTTTCTTT. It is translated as CASIFGQGGRGTVTREAFF.

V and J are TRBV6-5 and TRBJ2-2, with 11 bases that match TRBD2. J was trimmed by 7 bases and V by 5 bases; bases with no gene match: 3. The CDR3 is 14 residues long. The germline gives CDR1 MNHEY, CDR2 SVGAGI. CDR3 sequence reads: CASSRTSGFGELFF. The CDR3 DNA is TGTGCCAGCAGTCGGACTAGCGGGTTCGGGGAGCTGTTTTTT.

CDR3 bases: TGTGCCAGCAGTTACCAGCGTCAACTAGGGACGCAGTATTTT. This codes for CASSYQRQLGTQYF. The V and J genes are TRBV6-5 and TRBJ2-3; D might be TRBD2 (5 bases). Trimming removed 2 bases at V and 9 bases at J, with 15 bases between. Germline-derived CDR1 and CDR2 are MNHEY and SVGAGI. This CDR3 region has 14 residues.

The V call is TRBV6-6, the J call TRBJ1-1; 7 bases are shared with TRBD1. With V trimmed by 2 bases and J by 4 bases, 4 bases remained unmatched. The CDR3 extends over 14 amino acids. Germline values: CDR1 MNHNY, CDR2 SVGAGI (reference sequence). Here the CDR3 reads CASSYHRGSTEAFF. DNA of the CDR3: TGTGCCAGCAGTTACCACAGGGGTTCCACTGAAGCTTTCTTT.

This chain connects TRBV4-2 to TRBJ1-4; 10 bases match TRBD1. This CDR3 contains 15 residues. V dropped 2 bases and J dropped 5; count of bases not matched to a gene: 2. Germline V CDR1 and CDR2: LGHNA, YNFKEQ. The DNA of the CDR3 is TGTGCCAGCAGCCAACGACAGGGGGCGAATGAAAAACTGTTTTTT. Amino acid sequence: CASSQRQGANEKLFF.

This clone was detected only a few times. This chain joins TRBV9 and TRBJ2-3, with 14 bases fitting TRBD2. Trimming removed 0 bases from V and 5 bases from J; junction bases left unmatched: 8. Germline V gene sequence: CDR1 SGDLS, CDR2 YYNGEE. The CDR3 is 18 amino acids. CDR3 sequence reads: CASSVAGGTSGREDTQYF. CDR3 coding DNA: TGTGCCAGCAGCGTAGCGGGGGGGACTAGCGGGAGAGAAGATACGCAGTATTTT.

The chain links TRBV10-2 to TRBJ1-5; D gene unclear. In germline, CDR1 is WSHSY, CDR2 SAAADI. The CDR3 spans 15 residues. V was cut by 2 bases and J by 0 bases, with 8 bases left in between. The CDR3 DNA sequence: TGCGCCAGCAGTGAGACTTTCTCTAGCAATCAGCCCCAGCATTTT. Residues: CASSETFSSNQPQHF.

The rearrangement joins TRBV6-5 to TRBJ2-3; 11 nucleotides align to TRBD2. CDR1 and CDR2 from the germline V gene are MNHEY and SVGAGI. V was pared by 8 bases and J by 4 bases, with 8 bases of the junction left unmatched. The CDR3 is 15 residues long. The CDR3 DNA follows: TGTGCCAGCCGATCTAGCGGGGGGAGGGCAGATACGCAGTATTTT. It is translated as CASRSSGGRADTQYF.

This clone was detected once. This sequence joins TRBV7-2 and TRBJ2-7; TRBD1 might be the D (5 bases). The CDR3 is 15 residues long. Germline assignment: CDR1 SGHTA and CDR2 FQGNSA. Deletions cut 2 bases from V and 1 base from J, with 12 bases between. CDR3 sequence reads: CASSLIGAGSYEQYF. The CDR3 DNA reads TGTGCCAGCAGCTTAATTGGGGCAGGATCCTACGAGCAGTACTTC.

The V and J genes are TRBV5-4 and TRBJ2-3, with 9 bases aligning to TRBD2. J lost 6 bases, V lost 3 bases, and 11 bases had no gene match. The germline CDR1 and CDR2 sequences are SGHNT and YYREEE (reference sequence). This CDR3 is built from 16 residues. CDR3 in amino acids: CASSWVGSGSGDTQYF. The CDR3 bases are TGTGCCAGCAGCTGGGTCGGTAGCGGGAGTGGGGATACGCAGTATTTT.

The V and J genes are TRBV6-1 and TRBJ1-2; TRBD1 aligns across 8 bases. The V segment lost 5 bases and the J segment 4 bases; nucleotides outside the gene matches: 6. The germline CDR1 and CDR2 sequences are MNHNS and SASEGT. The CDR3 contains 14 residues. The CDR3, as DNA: TGTGCCAGCAGTTCCAACGACAGGGGCTATGGCTACACCTTC. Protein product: CASSSNDRGYGYTF.

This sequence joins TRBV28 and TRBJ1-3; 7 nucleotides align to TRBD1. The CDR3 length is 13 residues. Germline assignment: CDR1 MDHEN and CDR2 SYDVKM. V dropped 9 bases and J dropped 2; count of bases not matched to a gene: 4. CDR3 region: CASKTGTGNTIYF. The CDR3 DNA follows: TGTGCCAGTAAGACAGGGACTGGAAACACCATATATTTT.